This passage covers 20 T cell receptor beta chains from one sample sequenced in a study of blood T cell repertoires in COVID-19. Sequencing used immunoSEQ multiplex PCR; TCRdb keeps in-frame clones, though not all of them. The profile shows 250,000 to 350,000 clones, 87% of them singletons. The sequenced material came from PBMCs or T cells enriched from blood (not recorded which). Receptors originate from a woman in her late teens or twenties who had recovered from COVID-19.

The CDR3: CASSRDPFSTGHWFF. CDR3 DNA: TGTGCCAGCAGTCGCGACCCCTTCTCGACAGGGCATTGGTTCTTC. V gene TRBV6-4 combines with J gene TRBJ2-1; the match to TRBD1 covers 7 bases. V trimming: 5 bases; J trimming: 15 bases; junction bases outside the gene matches: 19. CDR1 MRHNA and CDR2 SNTAGT come from the germline V gene. The length of the CDR3 is 15 residues.

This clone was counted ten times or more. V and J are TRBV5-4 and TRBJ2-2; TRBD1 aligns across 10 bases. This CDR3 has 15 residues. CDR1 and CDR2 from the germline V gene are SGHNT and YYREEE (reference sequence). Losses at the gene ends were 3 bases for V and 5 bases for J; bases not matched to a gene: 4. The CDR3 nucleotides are TGTGCCAGCAGCTCAGACAGGGGGCGAACCGGGGAGCTGTTTTTT. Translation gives CASSSDRGRTGELFF. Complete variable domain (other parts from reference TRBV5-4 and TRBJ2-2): ETGVTQSPTHLIKTRGQQVTLRCSSQSGHNTVSWYQQALGQGPQFIFQYYREEENGRGNFPPRFSGLQFPNYSSELNVNALELDDSALYLCASSSDRGRTGELFFGEGSRLTVL.

As DNA, the CDR3 is TGTGCCGGGTCGACAGGGGGCCCAGATACGCAGTATTTT. Translated: CAGSTGGPDTQYF. The V and J genes are TRBV21-1 and TRBJ2-3; the D call of TRBD1 is as the table states it, not checked on the DNA. TRBV21-1 is a listed pseudogene. The CDR3 is 13 residues long.

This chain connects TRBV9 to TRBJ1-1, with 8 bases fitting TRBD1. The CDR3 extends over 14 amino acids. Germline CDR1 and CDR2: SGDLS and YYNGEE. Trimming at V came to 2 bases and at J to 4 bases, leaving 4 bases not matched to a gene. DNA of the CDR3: TGTGCCAGCAGCGTTTCTGGACAGGGCACTGAAGCTTTCTTT. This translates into CASSVSGQGTEAFF.

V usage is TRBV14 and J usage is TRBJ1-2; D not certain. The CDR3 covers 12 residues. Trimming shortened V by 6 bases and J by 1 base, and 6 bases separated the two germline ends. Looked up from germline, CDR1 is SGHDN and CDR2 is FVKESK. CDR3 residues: CASSRVNYGYTF. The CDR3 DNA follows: TGTGCCAGCAGTCGGGTTAACTATGGCTACACCTTC.

The CDR3 coding sequence is TGCGCCAGCAGCAGGGCGACAGGGCAACCTGGGGCCAACGTCCTGACTTTC. Its protein product is CASSRATGQPGANVLTF. The V gene is TRBV5-1, the J gene TRBJ2-6, with 7 bases matching TRBD1. The germline V gene has CDR1 SGHRS and CDR2 YFSETQ. CDR3 length: 17 residues. The V gene end was trimmed by 4 bases and the J gene end by 2 bases; junction bases not matched to a gene: 9.

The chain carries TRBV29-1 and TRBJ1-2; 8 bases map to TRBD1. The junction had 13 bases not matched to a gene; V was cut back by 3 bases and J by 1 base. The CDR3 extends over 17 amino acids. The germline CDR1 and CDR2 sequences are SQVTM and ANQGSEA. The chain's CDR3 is CSVEGNVGQVFNYGYTF. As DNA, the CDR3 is TGCAGCGTTGAGGGAAACGTGGGACAGGTCTTTAACTATGGCTACACCTTC.

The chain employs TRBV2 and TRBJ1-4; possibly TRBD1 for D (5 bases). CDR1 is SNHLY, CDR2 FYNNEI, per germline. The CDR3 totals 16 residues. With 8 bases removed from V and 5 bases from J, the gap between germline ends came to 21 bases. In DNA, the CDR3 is TGTGCCAGCTCCCCAGACACGGGGCGGGGAAATGAAAAACTGTTTTTT. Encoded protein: CASSPDTGRGNEKLFF.

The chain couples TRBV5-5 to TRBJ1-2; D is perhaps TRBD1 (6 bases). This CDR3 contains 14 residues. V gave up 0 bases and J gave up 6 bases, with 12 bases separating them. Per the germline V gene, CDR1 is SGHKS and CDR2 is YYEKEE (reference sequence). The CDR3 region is CASSLAQGLDGYTF. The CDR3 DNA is TGTGCCAGCAGCTTGGCGCAGGGGTTGGATGGCTACACCTTC.

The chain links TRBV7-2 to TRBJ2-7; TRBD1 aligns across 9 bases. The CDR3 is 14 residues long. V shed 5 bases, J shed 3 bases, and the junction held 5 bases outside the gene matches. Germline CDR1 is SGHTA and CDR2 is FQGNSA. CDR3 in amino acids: CASSAMGQGYEQYF. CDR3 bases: TGTGCCAGCAGCGCCATGGGACAGGGCTACGAGCAGTACTTC.

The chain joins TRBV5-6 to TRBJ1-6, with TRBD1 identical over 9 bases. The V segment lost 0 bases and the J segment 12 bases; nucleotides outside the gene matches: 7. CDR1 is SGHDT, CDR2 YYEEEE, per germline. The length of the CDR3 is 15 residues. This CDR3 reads CASSLAGTGSQPLHF. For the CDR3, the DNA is TGTGCCAGCAGCTTGGCCGGGACAGGGAGTCAACCCCTCCACTTT.

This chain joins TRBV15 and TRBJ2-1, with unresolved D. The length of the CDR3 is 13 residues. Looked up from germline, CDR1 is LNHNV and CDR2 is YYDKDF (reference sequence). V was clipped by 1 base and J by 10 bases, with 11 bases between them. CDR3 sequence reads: CATSRAPAREQFF. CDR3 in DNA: TGTGCCACCAGCAGAGCCCCTGCTAGAGAGCAGTTCTTC.

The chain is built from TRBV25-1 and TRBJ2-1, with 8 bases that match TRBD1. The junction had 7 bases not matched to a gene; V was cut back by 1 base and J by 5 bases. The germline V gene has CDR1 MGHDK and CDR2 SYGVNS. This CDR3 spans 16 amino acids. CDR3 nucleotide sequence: TGTGCCAGCAGTGAATTGGGGACAGGAAGGAACAATGAGCAGTTCTTC. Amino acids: CASSELGTGRNNEQFF.

The CDR3 is CASSLSDRYYGYTF. The CDR3 DNA reads TGTGCCAGCAGCTTAAGCGACAGATACTATGGCTACACCTTC. The rearrangement uses TRBV7-9 and TRBJ1-2; perhaps TRBD1 as D (5 bases). This CDR3 has 14 amino acids. V lost 2 bases to trimming and J lost 3 bases, with 10 bases between them. CDR1 SEHNR and CDR2 FQNEAQ come from the germline V gene (reference sequence).

The CDR3 region has the DNA TGTGCCAGCAGCTTAGATTCCCAGCACAGGGGAGAGACCCAGTACTTC. It translates to CASSLDSQHRGETQYF. This sequence joins TRBV11-3 and TRBJ2-5; 7 nucleotides match TRBD1. From germline, CDR1 is SGHNT and CDR2 YENEEA. J lost 4 bases, V lost 0 bases, and 8 bases had no gene match. This CDR3 is built from 16 residues.

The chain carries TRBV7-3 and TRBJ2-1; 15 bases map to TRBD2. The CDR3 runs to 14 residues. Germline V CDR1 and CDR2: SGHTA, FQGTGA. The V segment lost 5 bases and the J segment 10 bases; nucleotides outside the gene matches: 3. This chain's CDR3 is CASSRGLAGGEQFF. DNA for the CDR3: TGTGCCAGCAGCCGGGGACTAGCGGGAGGAGAGCAGTTCTTC.

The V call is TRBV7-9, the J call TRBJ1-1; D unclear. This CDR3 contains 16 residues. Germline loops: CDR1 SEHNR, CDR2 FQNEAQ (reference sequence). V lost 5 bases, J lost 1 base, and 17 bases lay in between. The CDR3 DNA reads TGTGCCAGCAGCCCGCGCGGGGTCTCACCGAACACTGAAGCTTTCTTT. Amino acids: CASSPRGVSPNTEAFF.

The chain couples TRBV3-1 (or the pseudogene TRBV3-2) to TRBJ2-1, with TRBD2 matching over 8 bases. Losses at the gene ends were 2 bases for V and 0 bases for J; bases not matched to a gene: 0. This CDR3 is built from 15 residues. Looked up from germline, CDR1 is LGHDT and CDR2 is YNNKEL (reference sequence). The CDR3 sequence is CASSQSGSSYNEQFF. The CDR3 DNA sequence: TGTGCCAGCAGCCAAAGCGGGAGCTCCTACAATGAGCAGTTCTTC.

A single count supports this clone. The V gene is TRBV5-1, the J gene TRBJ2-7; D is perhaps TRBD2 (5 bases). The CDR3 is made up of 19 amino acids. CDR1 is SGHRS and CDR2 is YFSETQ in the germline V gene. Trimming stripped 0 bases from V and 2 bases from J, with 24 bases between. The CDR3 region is CASSLGSPVGDPYTYEQYF. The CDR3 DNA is TGCGCCAGCAGCTTGGGGAGCCCGGTGGGAGACCCTTACACCTACGAGCAGTACTTC.

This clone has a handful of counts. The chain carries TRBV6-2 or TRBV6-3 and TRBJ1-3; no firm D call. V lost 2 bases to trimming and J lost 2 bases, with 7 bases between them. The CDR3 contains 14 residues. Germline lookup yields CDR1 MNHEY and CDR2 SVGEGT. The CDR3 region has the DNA TGTGCCAGCAGTTACCCGGGGACTGGAAACACCATATATTTT. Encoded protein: CASSYPGTGNTIYF.